A single TCR beta chain is shown here with its context. Its target is unknown. The data stem from a study of OX40 agonist ivuxolimab in advanced cancers. Study information: Enrollees could have had prior anti-PD-1, anti-PD-L1 or anti-CTLA-4 therapy, which around 40% had received.

The method was immunoSEQ multiplex PCR; TCRdb's version includes in-frame clones alone and lacks a portion of them. This table has 85,000 to 120,000 clones, 90% appearing once. The study, taken as a whole, reports: Low normalized T-cell clonal expansion was additionally recorded for some nonresponders.

Germline CDR1 LNHDA, CDR2 SQIVND (reference sequence). This CDR3 spans 15 amino acids. V was cut by 5 bases and J by 4 bases, with 16 bases left in between. The source material was CD4+ or CD8+ T cells sorted from blood, sampled in a trial of the OX40 agonist ivuxolimab. The chain combines TRBV19 with TRBJ2-3; D is perhaps TRBD2 (7 bases). This receptor was obtained from an adult with an advanced solid tumor such as melanoma, head and neck, liver or kidney cancer. The DNA of the CDR3 is TGTGCCAGTAGTTCCTCGCGGGGGCGCGCAGATACGCAGTATTTT. This encodes CASSSSRGRADTQYF.